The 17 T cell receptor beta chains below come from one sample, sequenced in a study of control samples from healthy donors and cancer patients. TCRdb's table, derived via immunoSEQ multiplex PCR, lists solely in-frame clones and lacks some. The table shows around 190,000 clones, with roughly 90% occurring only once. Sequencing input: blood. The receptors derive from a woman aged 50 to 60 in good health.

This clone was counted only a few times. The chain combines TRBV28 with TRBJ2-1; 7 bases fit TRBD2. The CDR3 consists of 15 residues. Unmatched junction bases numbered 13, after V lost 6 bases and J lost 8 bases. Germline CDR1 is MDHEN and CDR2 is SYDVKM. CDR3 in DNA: TGTGCCAGCAGGGGATTGGGGGAGGGCTTTGATGAGCAGTTCTTC. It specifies CASRGLGEGFDEQFF.

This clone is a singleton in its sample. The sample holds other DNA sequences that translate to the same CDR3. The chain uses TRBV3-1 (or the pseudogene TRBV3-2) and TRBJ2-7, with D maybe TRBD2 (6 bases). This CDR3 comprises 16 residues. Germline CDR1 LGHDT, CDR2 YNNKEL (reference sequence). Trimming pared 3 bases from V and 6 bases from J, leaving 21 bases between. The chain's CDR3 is CASSHASGGVRGEQYF. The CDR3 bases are TGTGCCAGCAGCCATGCCTCAGGAGGGGTGCGGGGCGAGCAGTACTTC.

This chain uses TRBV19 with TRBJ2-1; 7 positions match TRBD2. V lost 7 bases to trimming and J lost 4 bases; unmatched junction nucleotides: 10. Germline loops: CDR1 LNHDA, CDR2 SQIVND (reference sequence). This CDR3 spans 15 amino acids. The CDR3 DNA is TGTGCCAGTACTCCTGTGGCGGGAGCTTACAATGAGCAGTTCTTC. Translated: CASTPVAGAYNEQFF.

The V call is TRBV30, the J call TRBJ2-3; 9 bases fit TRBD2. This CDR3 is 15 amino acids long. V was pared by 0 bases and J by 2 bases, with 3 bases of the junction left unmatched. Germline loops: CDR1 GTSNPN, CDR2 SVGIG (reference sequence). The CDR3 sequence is CAWSVASGATDTQYF. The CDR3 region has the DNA TGTGCCTGGAGTGTAGCTAGCGGGGCCACAGATACGCAGTATTTT. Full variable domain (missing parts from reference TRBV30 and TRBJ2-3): SQTIHQWPATLVQPVGSPLSLECTVEGTSNPNLYWYRQAAGRGLQLLFYSVGIGQISSEVPQNLSASRPQDRQFILSSKKLLLSDSGFYLCAWSVASGATDTQYFGPGTRLTVL.

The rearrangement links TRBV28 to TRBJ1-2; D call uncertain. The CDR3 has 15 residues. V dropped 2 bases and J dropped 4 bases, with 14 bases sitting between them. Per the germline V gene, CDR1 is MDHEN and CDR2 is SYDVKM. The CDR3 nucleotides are TGTGCCAGCAGTTTAGCTGGAGGGTACCTCTATGGCTACACCTTC. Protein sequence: CASSLAGGYLYGYTF.

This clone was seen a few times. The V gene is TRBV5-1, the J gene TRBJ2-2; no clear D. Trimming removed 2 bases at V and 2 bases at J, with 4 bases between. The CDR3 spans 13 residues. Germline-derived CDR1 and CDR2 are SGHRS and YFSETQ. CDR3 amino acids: CASSLGNTGELFF. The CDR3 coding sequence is TGCGCCAGCAGCTTAGGTAACACCGGGGAGCTGTTTTTT.

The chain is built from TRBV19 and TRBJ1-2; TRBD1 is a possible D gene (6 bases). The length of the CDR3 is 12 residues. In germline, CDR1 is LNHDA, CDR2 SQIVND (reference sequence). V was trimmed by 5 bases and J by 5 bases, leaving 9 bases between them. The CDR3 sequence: CASSRDKYGYTF. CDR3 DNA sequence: TGTGCCAGTAGTCGGGACAAATATGGCTACACCTTC.

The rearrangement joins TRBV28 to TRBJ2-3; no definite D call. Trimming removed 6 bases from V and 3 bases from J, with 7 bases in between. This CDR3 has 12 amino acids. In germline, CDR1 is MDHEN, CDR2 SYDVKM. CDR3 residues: CASSPRTDTQYF. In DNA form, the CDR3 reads TGTGCCAGCAGCCCCAGGACAGATACGCAGTATTTT.

The CDR3 loop is CASREVGNSPLHF. CDR3 in DNA: TGTGCCAGTAGGGAGGTGGGTAATTCACCCCTCCACTTT. The chain uses TRBV19 and TRBJ1-6; D gene ambiguous. V lost 6 bases and J 6 bases, leaving 9 bases between the germline ends. The germline V gene encodes CDR1 LNHDA and CDR2 SQIVND (reference sequence). This CDR3 is built from 13 residues.

The CDR3 spells CASSPTSTRYYGYTF. As DNA, the CDR3 is TGTGCCAGCAGTCCCACCTCTACACGATACTATGGCTACACCTTC. This chain uses TRBV6-6 with TRBJ1-2; D not certain. The germline V and J ends were trimmed by 5 bases and 3 bases, with 16 bases remaining between them. Germline values: CDR1 MNHNY, CDR2 SVGAGI (reference sequence). The CDR3 length is 15 residues.

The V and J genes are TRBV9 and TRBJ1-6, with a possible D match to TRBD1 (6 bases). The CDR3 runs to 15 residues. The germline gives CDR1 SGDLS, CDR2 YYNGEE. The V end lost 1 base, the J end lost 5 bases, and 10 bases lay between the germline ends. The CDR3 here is CASSVQGMNNSPLHF. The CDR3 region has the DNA TGTGCCAGCAGCGTACAGGGGATGAATAATTCACCCCTCCACTTT.

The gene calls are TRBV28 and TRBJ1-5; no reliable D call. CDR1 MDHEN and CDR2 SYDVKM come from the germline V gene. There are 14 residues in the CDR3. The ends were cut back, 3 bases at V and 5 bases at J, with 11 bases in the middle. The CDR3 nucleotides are TGTGCCAGCAGTTTGCGCCGAGATGATCAGCCCCAGCATTTT. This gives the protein CASSLRRDDQPQHF.

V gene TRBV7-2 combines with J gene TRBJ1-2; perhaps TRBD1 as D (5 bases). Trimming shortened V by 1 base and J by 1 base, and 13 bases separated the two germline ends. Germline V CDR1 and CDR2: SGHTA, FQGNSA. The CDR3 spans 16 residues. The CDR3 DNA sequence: TGTGCCAGCAGCTTAGGACAGTCCAATCTTAACTATGGCTACACCTTC. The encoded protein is CASSLGQSNLNYGYTF.

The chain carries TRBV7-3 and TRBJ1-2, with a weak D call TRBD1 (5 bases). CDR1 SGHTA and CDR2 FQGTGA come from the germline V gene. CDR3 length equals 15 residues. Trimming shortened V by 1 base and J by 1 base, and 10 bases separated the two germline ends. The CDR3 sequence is CASSLMGVFNYGYTF. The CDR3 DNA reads TGTGCCAGCAGCTTAATGGGGGTTTTTAACTATGGCTACACCTTC.

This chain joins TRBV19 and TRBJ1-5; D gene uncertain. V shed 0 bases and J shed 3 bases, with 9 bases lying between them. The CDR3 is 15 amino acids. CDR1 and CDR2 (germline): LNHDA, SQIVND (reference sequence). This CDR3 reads CASSIEGRFNQPQHF. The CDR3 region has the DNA TGTGCCAGTAGTATAGAAGGGAGGTTCAATCAGCCCCAGCATTTT.

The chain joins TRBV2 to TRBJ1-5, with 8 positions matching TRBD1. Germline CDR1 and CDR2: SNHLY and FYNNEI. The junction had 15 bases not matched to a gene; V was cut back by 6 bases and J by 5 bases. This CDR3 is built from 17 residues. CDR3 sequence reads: CASRSVEFGQGYQPQHF. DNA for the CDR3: TGTGCCAGCAGATCAGTAGAATTCGGACAGGGCTATCAGCCCCAGCATTTT.

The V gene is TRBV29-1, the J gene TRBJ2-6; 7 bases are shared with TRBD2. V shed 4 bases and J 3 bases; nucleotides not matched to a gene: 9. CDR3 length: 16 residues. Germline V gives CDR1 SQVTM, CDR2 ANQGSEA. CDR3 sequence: CSVVIFGGNGANVLTF. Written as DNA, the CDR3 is TGCAGCGTTGTAATATTCGGGGGGAATGGGGCCAACGTCCTGACTTTC.